The subject of this entry is one TCR beta chain. This clone was picked up a small number of times. Its antigen remains unidentified. It has no much larger one-base neighbor in the sample; base qualities were not kept. The CDR3 goes from the cysteine to the phenylalanine over 14 residues. The read is trimmed to its CDR3 DNA, 42 bases read in frame from base 1. The germline V and J ends show losses of 3 bases and 3 bases respectively, and no gene match explains 3 bases of the junction. The germline V gene (reference sequence) supplies CDR1 SGHNT and CDR2 YYREEE. The sample belongs to a study of beta chain features in type 1 diabetes (dated by TCRdb to 2016 to 2018). Context from the whole study: Patients and healthy donors did not differ in mean age, gender distribution, total cell number or subset yield. A total of over 95,000,000 sorted cells were examined across all samples, and RNA yield correlated strongly with the number of cells per subset. The study compared the TCRB repertoires of sorted circulating CD4+ T cell subsets in recently diagnosed type 1 diabetes patients with those in matched healthy donors. Naive and central memory subsets were obtained from all 30 or so donors, but regulatory and stem cell-like memory subsets were isolated from only 8 patients and 8 healthy donors.

Each donor gave one peripheral blood draw, averaging approximately 0.12 L, which was collected into heparinised tubes. Using a panel that included CD45RO, CCR7, CD25, CD127, CD95 and CD27, naive, central memory, regulatory and stem cell-like memory CD4+ T cells were sorted on a BD FACSAria II. All sorted populations exceeded 95% purity. PBMCs were isolated right away by Lymphoprep density gradient centrifugation and were stained directly, without culture. So that batch effects would be minimized, each experiment stained and sorted samples in pairs, pairing one healthy donor with one patient. The High Capacity cDNA Reverse Transcription Kit was used to reverse transcribe all of the isolated RNA, meaning that expressed TCRB transcripts were what got sequenced. Deep immunoSEQ sequencing was performed on naive, central memory and regulatory T cell samples, with an average of about 4 million total reads per sample. Sorted cells were lysed in RLT buffer, and RNA was extracted using DNase-treated RNeasy Micro or Mini kits according to cell number. Each cell subset was processed on its own to prevent cross-contamination, while patient and healthy donor samples were processed together. The immunoSEQ multiplex PCR was used to amplify TCRB sequences from cDNA, yielding 87-bp fragments that span the CDR3 region. Sequencing of the amplicons was performed on the Illumina HiSeq platform. On the authors' methods: Synthetic template baselines were used to correct PCR bias computationally, reads within Hamming distance 2 were collapsed together, and singletons that could not be merged were discarded. Reads were aligned against IMGT so that V, D and J genes, CDR3 length and insertions or deletions at six rearrangement sites could be assigned. Clonotype counts were normalized to sorted cell number within each subset before computing true diversity and Gini coefficients with the tcR R package. The overlap coefficient, calculated on TCRB nucleotide sequences, was used to quantify repertoire sharing. TCRdb carries this immuneACCESS record with in-frame sequences only. Its versions omit some clonotypes, under half of them owing to an unresolved V gene in the studies checked, with the rest unexplained. V and J calls and clone size are those listed in that table; D and trimming were worked out from the DNA. Counted in this sample were 150,000 to 190,000 clones; about 9.3% of them appeared once. More than 0.4% of the sample is in the top ten clones.

Summary of the overall study and its limitations: Because small numbers of individuals were included in the HLA sub-analyses, any influence of HLA type on TCRB rearrangement was left unresolved. Naive, central memory and regulatory TCRB repertoires appeared to be more alike among patients than among healthy donors. Shorter templates might have been favored by PCR, but patient and control samples were amplified and corrected together, so both groups would have been affected equally by any skew. Fewer insertions and more nucleotide deletions at VDJ recombination sites were observed in patients with type 1 diabetes, implying thymic rearrangement abnormalities. Because cDNA was sequenced instead of genomic DNA, activated cells with high expression could be over-represented, although the groups did not differ in activation or CD3 levels. In all four CD4+ subsets, TCRB CDR3 length was moderately but significantly shorter in type 1 diabetes patients.

This clonotype originated in a man aged 30 to 39 with type 1 diabetes. The chain couples TRBV5-4 to TRBJ1-1; 9 of the junction bases match TRBD1. Material for sequencing was central memory CD4+ T cells from blood. The CDR3 loop reads CASSYRGRDTEAFF. At the DNA level, the sequence is TGTGCCAGCAGCTACAGGGGGCGCGACACTGAAGCTTTCTTT.